The 18 T cell receptor beta chains below all came from one sample that was sequenced in a study of PD-1 blockade in classical Hodgkin lymphoma. Relapse was seen in all patients after autologous stem cell transplantation, and brentuximab vedotin exposure was variable. The protocol was immunoSEQ multiplex PCR, while the TCRdb copy is restricted to in-frame clones and leaves out a portion. Here the sample spans 72,000 or so clones, more than 85% being singletons. The sample in question was peripheral blood mononuclear cells (PBMCs), obtained at baseline. The receptors were gathered from a human donor with classical Hodgkin lymphoma.

The J gene is TRBJ2-6, the V gene TRBV30, with a possible D match to TRBD2 (5 bases). CDR1 is GTSNPN, CDR2 SVGIG, per germline (reference sequence). V lost 2 bases to trimming and J lost 0 bases, with 14 bases between them. The CDR3 consists of 17 residues. CDR3: CAWSYALVSSGANVLTF. The CDR3 DNA sequence: TGTGCCTGGAGTTACGCACTAGTGAGCTCTGGGGCCAACGTCCTGACTTTC.

J is TRBJ2-4 and V is TRBV5-1; the match to TRBD1 covers 9 bases. From germline, CDR1 is SGHRS and CDR2 YFSETQ. This CDR3 contains 15 residues. V lost 1 base, J lost 6 bases, and 5 bases stayed unmatched. The CDR3 DNA follows: TGCGCCAGCAGCTTGATGCCGGGACAGGGAAACATTCAGTACTTC. Translating it yields CASSLMPGQGNIQYF.

A single count supports this clone. This chain uses TRBV7-9 with TRBJ1-5; possible D gene TRBD1, 5 bases. The V end was cut by 1 base, the J end by 7 bases, with 14 bases between. Germline V gene data show CDR1 as SEHNR and CDR2 as FQNEAQ (reference sequence). The CDR3 covers 15 residues. The CDR3, as DNA: TGTGCCAGCAGCTTAGATCGGACAATAGGGCAGCCCCAGCATTTT. This codes for CASSLDRTIGQPQHF.

This rearrangement joins TRBV28 to TRBJ2-1, with 15 nucleotides matching TRBD2. The germline V gene encodes CDR1 MDHEN and CDR2 SYDVKM. V was clipped by 5 bases and J by 0 bases; unmatched bases: 2. CDR3 size: 17 residues. The CDR3 protein is CASSGLAGGSSYNEQFF. CDR3 sequence (DNA): TGTGCCAGCAGTGGACTAGCGGGGGGGAGCTCCTACAATGAGCAGTTCTTC.

The CDR3 nucleotides are TGCGCCAGCAGCCAAGAGCCAGGGAATAATTCACCCCTCCACTTT. Translation: CASSQEPGNNSPLHF. V is TRBV4-1 and J is TRBJ1-6; D perhaps matches TRBD1 (5 bases). The CDR3 is 15 amino acids. V was cut by 0 bases and J by 5 bases, with 8 bases left in between. Germline V gives CDR1 MGHRA, CDR2 YSYEKL.

The CDR3 DNA sequence: TGTGCCTGGAGTATCTACAGGGGCGGCACAGATACGCAGTATTTT. It codes for CAWSIYRGGTDTQYF. This rearrangement joins TRBV30 to TRBJ2-3; 7 nucleotides agree with TRBD1. Germline V gives CDR1 GTSNPN, CDR2 SVGIG (reference sequence). CDR3 size: 15 residues. The V and J ends lost 2 bases and 1 base, in that order; junction bases with no gene match: 6.

The CDR3 sequence: CAWSWGGRGYEQYF. CDR3 sequence (DNA): TGTGCCTGGAGCTGGGGAGGCAGGGGTTACGAGCAGTACTTC. The chain couples TRBV30 to TRBJ2-7; D tentatively reads TRBD1 or TRBD2 (6 bases each). This CDR3 has 14 amino acids. The germline V gene encodes CDR1 GTSNPN and CDR2 SVGIG (reference sequence). V lost 3 bases, J lost 4 bases, and 16 bases lay in between.

This clone was detected only once. The rearrangement joins TRBV6-6 to TRBJ2-7; D tentatively reads TRBD1 or TRBD2 (5 bases each). V was shortened by 0 bases and J by 0 bases, with 6 bases between the two germline ends. CDR1 MNHNY and CDR2 SVGAGI come from the germline V gene (reference sequence). This CDR3 has 14 residues. The CDR3 loop is CASSYSGVSYEQYF. The CDR3 nucleotides are TGTGCCAGCAGTTACTCGGGGGTCTCCTACGAGCAGTACTTC.

The rearrangement joins TRBV19 to TRBJ1-5; 7 nucleotides line up with TRBD1. There are 12 residues in the CDR3. CDR1 is LNHDA, CDR2 SQIVND, per germline (reference sequence). Trimming cost V 11 bases and J 7 bases; bases outside gene matches: 8. CDR3 DNA: TGTGCCGAATACAGGGGTTGCCAGCCCCAGCATTTT. Translation gives CAEYRGCQPQHF.

This chain connects TRBV6-1 to TRBJ2-5; 12 bases match TRBD2. The germline CDR1 and CDR2 sequences are MNHNS and SASEGT. The ends lost 1 base at V and 5 bases at J; junction bases unmatched: 11. This CDR3 contains 18 residues. The CDR3 nucleotides are TGTGCCAGCAGTGAAGTTCTAGCGGGAGGGGTAGTCGTGGAGACCCAGTACTTC. This sequence encodes CASSEVLAGGVVVETQYF.

This sequence joins TRBV11-2 and TRBJ1-5, with D possibly TRBD1 on 6 matching bases. This CDR3 has 14 amino acids. CDR1 is SGHAT and CDR2 is FQNNGV in the germline V gene. V was trimmed by 5 bases and J by 6 bases, leaving 14 bases between them. The CDR3 reads CASSPGDLSQPQHF. The CDR3 DNA reads as TGTGCCAGCAGCCCAGGGGACCTAAGTCAGCCCCAGCATTTT.

The gene calls are TRBV27 and TRBJ1-5; D might be TRBD1 (5 bases). CDR1 is MNHEY and CDR2 is SMNVEV in the germline V gene (reference sequence). CDR3 length: 14 amino acids. Between the trimmed V and J ends, which lost 6 bases and 3 bases, there was a span of 12 bases. CDR3 amino acids: CASSPDSLNQPQHF. The CDR3 nucleotides read TGTGCCAGCAGCCCAGACAGCCTCAATCAGCCCCAGCATTTT.

The chain joins TRBV7-6 to TRBJ2-5; TRBD2 might be the D (6 bases). The CDR3 contains 14 residues. CDR1 and CDR2 (germline): SGHVS, FNYEAQ. The V end lost 0 bases, the J end lost 5 bases, and 10 bases lay between the germline ends. CDR3 nucleotides: TGTGCCAGCAGCTTAGCGTTGGGACTGGAGACCCAGTACTTC. This codes for CASSLALGLETQYF.

The rearrangement joins TRBV2 to TRBJ2-3, with D possibly being TRBD2 (5 bases). Per the germline V gene, CDR1 is SNHLY and CDR2 is FYNNEI. The CDR3 extends over 14 amino acids. Trimming cost V 6 bases and J 7 bases, with 17 bases left between them. The CDR3 DNA follows: TGTGCCAGCAGAGACCCGGGATCTGAGAATACGCAGTATTTT. It specifies CASRDPGSENTQYF.

The V and J genes are TRBV6-1 and TRBJ2-7; 7 bases align to TRBD1. This CDR3 has 14 amino acids. Germline loops: CDR1 MNHNS, CDR2 SASEGT. Losses at the gene ends were 8 bases for V and 3 bases for J; bases not matched to a gene: 10. CDR3 nucleotides: TGTGCCAGCCTCGGGACAGACACCTTCTACGAGCAGTACTTC. It specifies CASLGTDTFYEQYF.

This clone was counted once. The J gene is TRBJ2-3, the V gene TRBV7-6, with TRBD2 as a possible D gene (6 bases). From germline, CDR1 is SGHVS and CDR2 FNYEAQ. V lost 5 bases, J lost 6 bases, and 18 bases lay in between. The CDR3 is 15 residues long. CDR3 in amino acids: CASSPGDRGRDTQYF. CDR3 nucleotides: TGTGCCAGCAGCCCCGGGGACCGTGGGAGGGATACGCAGTATTTT. Full variable domain (outside the CDR3, taken from reference TRBV7-6 and TRBJ2-3): GAGVSQSPRYKVTKRGQDVALRCDPISGHVSLYWYRQALGQGPEFLTYFNYEAQQDKSGLPNDRFSAERPEGSISTLTIQRTEQRDSAMYRCASSPGDRGRDTQYFGPGTRLTVL.

The chain is built from TRBV29-1 and TRBJ1-2; 10 nucleotides line up with TRBD1. Looked up from germline, CDR1 is SQVTM and CDR2 is ANQGSEA. This CDR3 is 13 amino acids long. The junction had 5 bases not matched to a gene; V was cut back by 7 bases and J by 3 bases. The chain's CDR3 is CSAATGGDYGYTF. The DNA for the CDR3 is TGCAGCGCCGCGACAGGGGGCGACTATGGCTACACCTTC. The full variable domain, rest sourced from reference TRBV29-1 and TRBJ1-2, is SAVISQKPSRDICQRGTSLTIQCQVDSQVTMMFWYRQQPGQSLTLIATANQGSEATYESGFVIDKFPISRPNLTFSTLTVSNMSPEDSSIYLCSAATGGDYGYTFGSGTRLTVV.

The chain employs TRBV7-9 and TRBJ1-2, with a tentative D call TRBD1 (5 bases). The CDR3 extends over 16 amino acids. Trimming pared 5 bases from V and 8 bases from J, leaving 24 bases between. Looked up from germline, CDR1 is SEHNR and CDR2 is FQNEAQ (reference sequence). The CDR3 nucleotides read TGTGCCAGCAGCCTGAACGTGGGGGTCGTTTGGTTGGGCTACACCTTC. It translates to CASSLNVGVVWLGYTF.